This T cell receptor (beta chain) was captured in a study of blood T cell repertoires in COVID-19. Study summary: COVID-19 samples, acute and convalescent, were from the United States, Italy and Spain. T cells, B-cell-depleted T cells, or PBMCs supplied cDNA or gDNA.

The authors' processing: Amplification of reference gene primers was used by the study to estimate nucleated cell counts. Produced via immunoSEQ multiplex PCR; TCRdb's table is partial and in-frame only. V, J and clone size derive from that table, while D and trimming were established from the DNA sequence. The table shows approximately 270,000 clones, with about 90% occurring only once. The V gene's germline CDR1 is SGHRS and CDR2 YFSETQ. The CDR3 consists of 15 residues. V was shortened by 0 bases and J by 7 bases, with 17 bases between the two germline ends. This rearrangement joins TRBV5-1 to TRBJ2-7, with D unresolved. This TCR came from a man between 18 and 35 years old with active or convalescent COVID-19. The sample was peripheral blood. CDR3 protein: CASSLGAGRPDEQYF. CDR3 DNA: TGCGCCAGCAGCTTGGGCGCCGGCAGGCCTGATGAGCAGTACTTC.